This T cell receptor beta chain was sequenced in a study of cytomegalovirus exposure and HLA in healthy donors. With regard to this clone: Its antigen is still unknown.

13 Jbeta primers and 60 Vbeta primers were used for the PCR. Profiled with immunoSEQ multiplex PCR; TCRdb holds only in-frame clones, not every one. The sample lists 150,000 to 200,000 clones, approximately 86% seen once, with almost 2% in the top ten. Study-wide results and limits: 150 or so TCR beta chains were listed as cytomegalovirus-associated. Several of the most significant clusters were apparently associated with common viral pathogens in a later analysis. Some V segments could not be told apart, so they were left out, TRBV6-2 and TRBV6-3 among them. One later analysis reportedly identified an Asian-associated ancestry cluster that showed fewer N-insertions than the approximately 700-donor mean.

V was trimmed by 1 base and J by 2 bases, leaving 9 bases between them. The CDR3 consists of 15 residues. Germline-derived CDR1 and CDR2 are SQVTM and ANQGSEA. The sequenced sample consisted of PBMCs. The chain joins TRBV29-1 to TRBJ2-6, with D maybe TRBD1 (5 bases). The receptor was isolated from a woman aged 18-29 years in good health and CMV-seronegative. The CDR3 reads CSVEGSGTGANVLTF. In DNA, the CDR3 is TGCAGCGTTGAAGGGTCAGGGACTGGGGCCAACGTCCTGACTTTC.